What follows is one T cell receptor beta chain and its context. This entry is derived from a study of blood T cell repertoires in COVID-19. Study information: COVID-19 samples from acute and convalescent phases originated in the United States, Italy and Spain. Nucleic acid was either cDNA or gDNA, and it came from T cells, B-cell-depleted T cells, or PBMCs.

Study processing details: Reference gene primer amplification gave nucleated cell count estimates. Using immunoSEQ multiplex PCR, the repertoire was profiled, and TCRdb retains in-frame clones only, with some absent. The DNA was the basis for D and trimming; V, J and clone size are from that table. The sample carries around 200,000 clones, under 85% recorded once. CDR3 length: 13 amino acids. From germline, CDR1 is MNHEY and CDR2 SVGAGI. V was trimmed by 0 bases and J by 7 bases, leaving 6 bases between them. Sequencing was performed on peripheral blood. The V and J genes are TRBV6-5 and TRBJ2-2; perhaps TRBD2 as D (6 bases). This clonotype was sampled from a woman aged 40 to 50 with acute or convalescent COVID-19. In DNA form, the CDR3 reads TGTGCCAGCAGTTACTCGGGGGGCGGGGAGCTGTTTTTT. Its protein product is CASSYSGGGELFF.